This T cell receptor beta chain originates from a study of beta chain features in type 1 diabetes. Of the isolated RNA, all was reverse transcribed, and so the sequenced material was expressed TCRB transcripts. Some clones are missing from TCRdb's copy, which holds only in-frame ones; the method was immunoSEQ multiplex PCR. The sample has roughly 700,000 clones, over 10% seen once. Study-wide points: TCRB CDR3s were moderately but significantly shorter in Type 1 diabetes patients in all four CD4+ subsets. The VDJ junctions of type 1 diabetes patients carried fewer insertions and more deletions.

V lost 5 bases, J lost 2 bases, and 6 bases stayed unmatched. Per the germline V gene, CDR1 is PRHDT and CDR2 is FYEKMQ (reference sequence). This CDR3 is 17 amino acids long. As to this clone: The antigen is not known.

By way of CD45RO/CCR7/CD25/CD127/CD95/CD27, the CD4+ regulatory, stem cell-like memory, central memory and naive cells were sorted. The sequence was obtained from a man aged 18-30 years with type 1 diabetes. The sample taken for sequencing was naive CD4+ T cells from blood. The chain joins TRBV13 to TRBJ2-3; the match to TRBD2 covers 14 bases. The CDR3 loop is CASSPRTSGGFTDTQYF. For the CDR3, the DNA is TGTGCCAGCAGCCCCCGGACTAGCGGGGGGTTCACAGATACGCAGTATTTT.